These 27 T cell receptor beta chains share one sample of origin, sequenced in a study of blood T cell repertoires in COVID-19. Sequenced by immunoSEQ multiplex PCR; TCRdb stores in-frame clones only, minus some. The table records around 40,000 clones, 88% of them present only once. The sequenced sample consisted of peripheral blood. These TCRs come from a human donor in a cohort sampled during active COVID-19.

This clone is medium-sized by share. The J gene is TRBJ1-4, the V gene TRBV5-4; no reliable D call. The germline V gene encodes CDR1 SGHNT and CDR2 YYREEE (reference sequence). CDR3 size: 12 residues. The V gene lost 4 bases and the J gene lost 10 bases, with 11 bases spanning the gap. CDR3 region: CASSADEGKLFF. The DNA of the CDR3 is TGTGCCAGCAGCGCAGATGAGGGAAAACTGTTTTTT.

V gene TRBV5-1 combines with J gene TRBJ2-2, with D unresolved. Germline loops: CDR1 SGHRS, CDR2 YFSETQ. This CDR3 region has 11 residues. V was shortened by 7 bases and J by 6 bases, with 7 bases between the two germline ends. The CDR3 nucleotides are TGCGCCAGCCGGTCATCCGGGGAGCTGTTTTTT. It encodes CASRSSGELFF.

This chain uses TRBV30 with TRBJ1-2; D unresolved. CDR3 length: 11 residues. V was shortened by 2 bases and J by 7 bases, with 8 bases between the two germline ends. CDR1 is GTSNPN and CDR2 is SVGIG in the germline V gene (reference sequence). CDR3 sequence: CAWSHGFGYTF. CDR3 nucleotide sequence: TGTGCCTGGAGTCACGGTTTTGGCTACACCTTC.

The chain combines TRBV7-2 with TRBJ1-2; possibly TRBD1 for D (6 bases). The CDR3 extends over 15 amino acids. V lost 11 bases and J 3 bases, leaving 22 bases between the germline ends. The germline CDR1 and CDR2 sequences are SGHTA and FQGNSA. CDR3 amino acids: CALEGGGLPDYGYTF. In nucleotides, the CDR3 is TGTGCCCTTGAGGGGGGGGGCCTTCCCGACTATGGCTACACCTTC.

The chain uses TRBV7-2 and TRBJ1-6; D may be TRBD1 (6 bases). The CDR3 runs 14 residues. Looked up from germline, CDR1 is SGHTA and CDR2 is FQGNSA. V shed 3 bases and J shed 14 bases, with 17 bases lying between them. This CDR3 reads CASSLQGPQGTLHF. The CDR3, as DNA: TGTGCCAGCAGCTTGCAGGGGCCGCAAGGCACCCTCCACTTT.

The chain carries TRBV6-2 or TRBV6-3 and TRBJ2-1, with TRBD2 matching over 10 bases. In germline, CDR1 is MNHEY, CDR2 SVGEGT. There are 13 residues in the CDR3. J gave up 9 bases and V 7 bases, and 6 bases lay outside the gene matches. Here the CDR3 DNA reads TGTGCCAGCACCCCTAGCGGGGGAAGTGAGCAGTTCTTC. This sequence encodes CASTPSGGSEQFF.

This clone is termed medium-sized (0.01 to 0.1%). The chain recombines TRBV11-3 with TRBJ2-2; 10 positions match TRBD1. V lost 4 bases to trimming and J lost 4 bases; unmatched junction nucleotides: 6. Germline V CDR1 and CDR2: SGHNT, YENEEA. The CDR3 is made up of 16 amino acids. The CDR3 bases are TGTGCCAGCAGCTCGCGACAGGGGGCGGGCACCGGGGAGCTGTTTTTT. Amino acid sequence: CASSSRQGAGTGELFF.

DNA for the CDR3: TGCGCCAGCAGTGGGGGACTAGAGAACAATGAGCAGTTCTTC. Translated: CASSGGLENNEQFF. The rearrangement links TRBV10-2 to TRBJ2-1, with 8 nucleotides matching TRBD2. The CDR3 totals 14 residues. The V gene's germline CDR1 is WSHSY and CDR2 SAAADI. J gave up 5 bases and V 4 bases, and 4 bases lay outside the gene matches.

The CDR3 coding sequence is TGTGCCAGCAGTTTTCTAAGCCGCACCGGGGAGCTGTTTTTT. Translated, it gives CASSFLSRTGELFF. The rearrangement joins TRBV6-5 to TRBJ2-2; D is unresolved. The V gene lost 4 bases and the J gene lost 4 bases, with 10 bases spanning the gap. Germline lookup yields CDR1 MNHEY and CDR2 SVGAGI. The CDR3 is 14 residues long.

The chain joins TRBV7-3 to TRBJ1-1; D gene uncertain. This CDR3 comprises 13 residues. The V end was cut by 4 bases, the J end by 2 bases, with 8 bases between. Germline V gene data show CDR1 as SGHTA and CDR2 as FQGTGA. The CDR3 coding sequence is TGTGCCAGCAGCTCGGGGTACAACACTGAAGCTTTCTTT. Translated: CASSSGYNTEAFF.

The V and J genes are TRBV6-5 and TRBJ1-2; D unresolved. Germline V lookup: CDR1 MNHEY, CDR2 SVGAGI. Trimming pared 8 bases from V and 3 bases from J, leaving 10 bases between. The length of the CDR3 is 12 residues. In nucleotides, the CDR3 is TGTGCCAGCCGGTCCGTGGACTATGGCTACACCTTC. Protein sequence: CASRSVDYGYTF.

The V call is TRBV7-8, the J call TRBJ2-7; 8 bases line up with TRBD1. Germline V gene sequence: CDR1 SGHVS, CDR2 FQNEAQ. V shed 5 bases and J 2 bases; nucleotides not matched to a gene: 8. This CDR3 spans 15 amino acids. The CDR3 nucleotides read TGTGCCAGCAGCGGACCGGGACAGGTGACCTACGAGCAGTACTTC. Amino acids: CASSGPGQVTYEQYF.

This chain connects TRBV7-2 to TRBJ2-3; 15 nucleotides agree with TRBD2. Losses at the gene ends were 5 bases for V and 6 bases for J; bases not matched to a gene: 9. Germline CDR1 reads SGHTA; CDR2 reads FQGNSA. CDR3 length: 17 amino acids. As DNA, the CDR3 is TGTGCCAGCAGCCACCGAGGACTAGCGGGGGGGCGCGATACGCAGTATTTT. Encoded protein: CASSHRGLAGGRDTQYF.

The chain links TRBV4-1 to TRBJ1-1, with D unresolved. This CDR3 is 17 amino acids long. The germline V gene has CDR1 MGHRA and CDR2 YSYEKL. V was trimmed by 4 bases and J by 1 base, leaving 19 bases between them. CDR3 in amino acids: CASSPYALSRKNTEAFF. In DNA form, the CDR3 reads TGCGCCAGCAGCCCCTACGCTCTGTCCCGAAAGAACACTGAAGCTTTCTTT.

The chain couples TRBV4-3 to TRBJ1-5, with D uncertain. Germline V lookup: CDR1 LGHNA, CDR2 YSLEER. The CDR3 has 15 amino acids. With 0 bases removed from V and 7 bases from J, the gap between germline ends came to 13 bases. The CDR3 loop is CASSQDSTVRQPQHF. In DNA form, the CDR3 reads TGCGCCAGCAGCCAAGATTCTACCGTACGCCAGCCCCAGCATTTT.

The chain is built from TRBV6-2 or TRBV6-3 and TRBJ1-1; 10 bases map to TRBD1. In germline, CDR1 is MNHEY, CDR2 SVGEGT. This CDR3 has 15 amino acids. V lost 7 bases and J lost 6; bases outside the gene matches: 11. The CDR3 is CASNPGQGIVAEAFF. CDR3 nucleotides: TGTGCCAGCAACCCGGGACAGGGGATCGTGGCTGAAGCTTTCTTT.

The chain recombines TRBV19 with TRBJ1-5; the match to TRBD1 covers 7 bases. Per the germline V gene, CDR1 is LNHDA and CDR2 is SQIVND (reference sequence). The length of the CDR3 is 14 residues. After removal of 7 bases from V and 4 bases from J, the junction contained 7 bases not matched to a gene. CDR3 coding DNA: TGTGCCAGTACCGTAGACAGGGTAAATCAGCCCCAGCATTTT. It translates to CASTVDRVNQPQHF.

This clone has only a few counts. The J gene is TRBJ2-2, the V gene TRBV27; 11 bases align to TRBD2. Trimming took 5 bases from V and 4 from J; bases not matched to a gene: 3. The V gene's germline CDR1 is MNHEY and CDR2 SMNVEV (reference sequence). The CDR3 contains 15 residues. The CDR3 DNA sequence: TGTGCCAGCAGTCTTGGACTAGCGGGCACCGGGGAGCTGTTTTTT. As protein: CASSLGLAGTGELFF.

The chain joins TRBV11-2 to TRBJ1-2; 7 positions match TRBD1. This CDR3 comprises 15 residues. The junction had 10 bases not matched to a gene; V was cut back by 5 bases and J by 4 bases. Per the germline V gene, CDR1 is SGHAT and CDR2 is FQNNGV. DNA for the CDR3: TGTGCCAGCAGCCTAGGGGCGGGACAGACCTATGGCTACACCTTC. This codes for CASSLGAGQTYGYTF.

V and J are TRBV10-1 and TRBJ2-3, with 11 bases matching TRBD2. This CDR3 contains 16 residues. The V and J ends lost 3 bases and 5 bases, in that order; junction bases with no gene match: 7. CDR1 and CDR2 (germline): WNHNN, SYGVQD (reference sequence). DNA for the CDR3: TGCGCCAGCAGTGATGATAGCGGGGGGGCGATAGATACGCAGTATTTT. Residues: CASSDDSGGAIDTQYF.

The V gene is TRBV9, the J gene TRBJ2-5, with 12 nucleotides matching TRBD2. The germline V gene has CDR1 SGDLS and CDR2 YYNGEE. The CDR3 runs to 16 residues. The junction had 5 bases not matched to a gene; V was cut back by 0 bases and J by 5 bases. CDR3 residues: CASSVGPSGGEETQYF. The CDR3 DNA reads as TGTGCCAGCAGCGTAGGACCTAGCGGGGGGGAGGAGACCCAGTACTTC. Full variable domain (missing parts from reference TRBV9 and TRBJ2-5): DSGVTQTPKHLITATGQRVTLRCSPRSGDLSVYWYQQSLDQGLQFLIQYYNGEERAKGNILERFSAQQFPDLHSELNLSSLELGDSALYFCASSVGPSGGEETQYFGPGTRLLVL.

V usage is TRBV10-1 and J usage is TRBJ2-5; 8 positions agree with TRBD2. The CDR3 is 15 amino acids. Per the germline V gene, CDR1 is WNHNN and CDR2 is SYGVQD (reference sequence). Trimming at V came to 1 base and at J to 5 bases, leaving 6 bases not matched to a gene. The CDR3 region is CASSEYGGAPETQYF. DNA of the CDR3: TGCGCCAGCAGTGAGTACGGGGGGGCTCCGGAGACCCAGTACTTC.

The rearrangement uses TRBV11-2 and TRBJ1-2; TRBD1 might be the D (6 bases). CDR3 length: 14 residues. Germline V gene data show CDR1 as SGHAT and CDR2 as FQNNGV. V was clipped by 2 bases and J by 6 bases, with 13 bases between them. The CDR3 nucleotides are TGTGCCAGCAGCTTACATCAGGGGACGAATGGCTACACCTTC. It specifies CASSLHQGTNGYTF.

The chain employs TRBV5-1 and TRBJ1-2, with 9 bases lining up with TRBD1. CDR1 and CDR2 (germline): SGHRS, YFSETQ. The V and J ends lost 0 bases and 3 bases, in that order; junction bases with no gene match: 6. The CDR3 spans 16 residues. CDR3 sequence: CASSLGRDRVDYGYTF. The CDR3, as DNA: TGCGCCAGCAGCTTGGGGAGGGACAGGGTTGACTATGGCTACACCTTC.

In DNA, the CDR3 is TGTGCCAGCAGCTTAACCGTAGATTACCATGGCTACACCTTC. This sequence encodes CASSLTVDYHGYTF. The J gene is TRBJ1-2, the V gene TRBV7-6; D remains ambiguous. The CDR3 has 14 residues. The V gene lost 2 bases and the J gene lost 6 bases, with 13 bases spanning the gap. Germline CDR1 and CDR2: SGHVS and FNYEAQ.

The table lists this clone with a count of one. The gene calls are TRBV9 and TRBJ1-1, with D maybe TRBD1 (6 bases). This CDR3 has 13 residues. The V end was cut by 2 bases, the J end by 4 bases, with 9 bases between. Germline loops: CDR1 SGDLS, CDR2 YYNGEE. Here the CDR3 DNA reads TGTGCCAGCAGCGTGGACAGCGGCACTGAAGCTTTCTTT. Residues: CASSVDSGTEAFF. The complete variable domain, with remaining parts taken from reference TRBV9 and TRBJ1-1, reads DSGVTQTPKHLITATGQRVTLRCSPRSGDLSVYWYQQSLDQGLQFLIQYYNGEERAKGNILERFSAQQFPDLHSELNLSSLELGDSALYFCASSVDSGTEAFFGQGTRLTVV.

This sequence joins TRBV18 and TRBJ1-5; D remains ambiguous. Germline-derived CDR1 and CDR2 are KGHSH and LQKENI. V was pared by 2 bases and J by 1 base, with 12 bases between. The CDR3 consists of 16 residues. The CDR3 is CASSPGSGLSNQPQHF. CDR3 coding DNA: TGTGCCAGCTCACCAGGTTCAGGACTCAGCAATCAGCCCCAGCATTTT. The variable domain in full, completed from reference TRBV18 and TRBJ1-5, reads NAGVMQNPRHLVRRRGQEARLRCSPMKGHSHVYWYRQLPEEGLKFMVYLQKENIIDESGMPKERFSAEFPKEGPSILRIQQVVRGDSAAYFCASSPGSGLSNQPQHFGDGTRLSIL.